This is a list of T cell receptor beta chains from one sample in a study of blood T cell repertoires in COVID-19. The table came from immunoSEQ multiplex PCR; TCRdb's copy has only in-frame clones and leaves some out. Of roughly 340,000 clones in the sample, 80% to 90% are singletons; the top ten hold around 6%. Material: peripheral blood. All receptors come from a woman in her 50s with COVID-19, enrolled during active disease. Both conserved end residues are trimmed from each CDR3.

cdr3_length | v_call | cdr3_aa
16 | TRBV3-1/TRBV3-2 | ASSQERPSGRSTDTQY
15 | TRBV7-9 | ASSISRTGKGNTEAF
14 | TRBV4-3 | ASSQDGGRQAYGYT
11 | TRBV5-1 | ASSAGPDEKLF
15 | TRBV19 | ASSIGLAGGLQETQY
12 | TRBV20-1 | SASDPGTNYGYT
10 | TRBV11-2 | ASSIQGYEQF
15 | TRBV30 | AWRPGTSGRARETQY
12 | TRBV6-5 | ASSSGQGADGYT
10 | TRBV5-6 | ASSRSDYGYT
14 | TRBV18 | ASSLIDTGLTDTQY
11 | TRBV29-1 | SGGTGALTEAF
13 | TRBV6-5 | ASTRFPSGRETQY
12 | TRBV5-1 | ASSPTGAIYGYT
17 | TRBV7-9 | ASSLASTSGRASYNEQF
14 | TRBV28 | ASSPMTWNQNYGYT
11 | TRBV6-5 | ASSYPENTEAF
13 | TRBV7-2 | ASSPPGQMNTEAF
13 | TRBV10-3 | AISEPKRGGDTQY
14 | TRBV6-1 | ASSEYGVHSGNTIY
21 | TRBV30 | AWSGGRVSLDKTSGLRAYEQY
10 | TRBV2 | ASSRVQETQY